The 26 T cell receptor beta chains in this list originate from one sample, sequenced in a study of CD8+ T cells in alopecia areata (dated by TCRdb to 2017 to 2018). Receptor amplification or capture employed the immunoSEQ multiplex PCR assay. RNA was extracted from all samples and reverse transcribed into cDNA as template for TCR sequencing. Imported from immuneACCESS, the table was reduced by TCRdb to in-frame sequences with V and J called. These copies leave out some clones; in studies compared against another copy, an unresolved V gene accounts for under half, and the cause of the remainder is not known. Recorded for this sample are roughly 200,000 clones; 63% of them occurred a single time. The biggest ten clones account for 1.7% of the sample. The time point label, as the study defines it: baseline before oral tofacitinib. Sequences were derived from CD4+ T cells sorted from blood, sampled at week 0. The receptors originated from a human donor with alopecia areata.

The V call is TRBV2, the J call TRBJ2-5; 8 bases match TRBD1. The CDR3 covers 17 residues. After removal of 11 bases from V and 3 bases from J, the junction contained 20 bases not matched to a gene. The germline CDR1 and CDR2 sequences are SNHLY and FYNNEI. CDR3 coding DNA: TGTGCCGACCGACAGGGGTACTCACTAACCTCTAAAGAGACCCAGTACTTC. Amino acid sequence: CADRQGYSLTSKETQYF. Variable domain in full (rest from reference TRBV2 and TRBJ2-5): EPEVTQTPSHQVTQMGQEVILRCVPISNHLYFYWYRQILGQKVEFLVSFYNNEISEKSEIFDDQFSVERPDGSNFTLKIRSTKLEDSAMYFCADRQGYSLTSKETQYFGPGTRLLVL.

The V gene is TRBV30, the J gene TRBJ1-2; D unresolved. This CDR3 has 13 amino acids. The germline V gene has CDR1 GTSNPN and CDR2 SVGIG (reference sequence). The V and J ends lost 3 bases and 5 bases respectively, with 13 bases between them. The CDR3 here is CAWSLEILYGYTF. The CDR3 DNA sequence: TGTGCCTGGAGCCTTGAAATCCTGTATGGCTACACCTTC. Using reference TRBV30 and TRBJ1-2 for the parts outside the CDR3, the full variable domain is SQTIHQWPATLVQPVGSPLSLECTVEGTSNPNLYWYRQAAGRGLQLLFYSVGIGQISSEVPQNLSASRPQDRQFILSSKKLLLSDSGFYLCAWSLEILYGYTFGSGTRLTVV.

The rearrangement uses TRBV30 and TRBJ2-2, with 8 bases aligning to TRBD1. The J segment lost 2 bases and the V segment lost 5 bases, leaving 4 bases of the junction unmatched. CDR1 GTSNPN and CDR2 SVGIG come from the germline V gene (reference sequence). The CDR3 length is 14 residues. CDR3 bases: TGTGCCTGGGGGACAGGCTTTAACACCGGGGAGCTGTTTTTT. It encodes CAWGTGFNTGELFF.

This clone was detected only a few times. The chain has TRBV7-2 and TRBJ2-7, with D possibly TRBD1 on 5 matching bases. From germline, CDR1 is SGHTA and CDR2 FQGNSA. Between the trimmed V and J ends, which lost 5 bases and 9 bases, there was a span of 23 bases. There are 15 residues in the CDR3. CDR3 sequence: CASSAPGLGHPVQYF. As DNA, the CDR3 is TGTGCCAGCAGCGCCCCTGGCCTGGGGCACCCGGTGCAGTACTTC.

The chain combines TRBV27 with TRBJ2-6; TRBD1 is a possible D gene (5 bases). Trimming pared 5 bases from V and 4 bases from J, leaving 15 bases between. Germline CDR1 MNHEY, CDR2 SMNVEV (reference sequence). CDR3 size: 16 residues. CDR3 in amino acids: CASSLFGQPGANVLTF. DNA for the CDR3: TGTGCCAGCAGTCTATTCGGACAACCCGGGGCCAACGTCCTGACTTTC.

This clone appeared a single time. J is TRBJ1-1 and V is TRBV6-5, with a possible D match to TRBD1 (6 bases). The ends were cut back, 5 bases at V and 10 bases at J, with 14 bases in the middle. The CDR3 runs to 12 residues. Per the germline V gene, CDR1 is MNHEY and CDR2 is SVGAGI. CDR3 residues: CASSQRGGRAFF. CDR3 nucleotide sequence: TGTGCCAGCAGTCAGAGGGGGGGAAGAGCTTTCTTT.

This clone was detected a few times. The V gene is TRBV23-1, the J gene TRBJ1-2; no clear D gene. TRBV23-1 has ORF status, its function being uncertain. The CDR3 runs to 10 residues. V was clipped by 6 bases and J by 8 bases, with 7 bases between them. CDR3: CASSPLGYTF. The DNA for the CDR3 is TGCGCCAGCAGCCCCCTAGGCTACACCTTC.

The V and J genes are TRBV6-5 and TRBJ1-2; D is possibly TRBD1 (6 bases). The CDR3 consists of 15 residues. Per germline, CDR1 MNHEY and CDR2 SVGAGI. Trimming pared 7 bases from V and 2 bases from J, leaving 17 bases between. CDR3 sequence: CASTRHGGGNYGYTF. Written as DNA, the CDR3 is TGTGCCAGCACACGCCACGGGGGCGGGAACTATGGCTACACCTTC.

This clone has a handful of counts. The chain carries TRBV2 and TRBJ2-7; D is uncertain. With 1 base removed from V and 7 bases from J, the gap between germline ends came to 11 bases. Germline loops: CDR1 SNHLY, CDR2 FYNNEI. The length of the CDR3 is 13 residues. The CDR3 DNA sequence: TGTGCCAGCAGTGAAGGGATCTGGAGTGAGCAGTACTTC. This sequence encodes CASSEGIWSEQYF.

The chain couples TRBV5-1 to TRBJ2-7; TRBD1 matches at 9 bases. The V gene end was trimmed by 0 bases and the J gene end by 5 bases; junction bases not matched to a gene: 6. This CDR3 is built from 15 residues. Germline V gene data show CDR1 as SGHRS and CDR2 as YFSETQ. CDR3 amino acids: CASSLAGQGFHEQYF. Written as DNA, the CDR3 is TGCGCCAGCAGCTTGGCAGGACAGGGGTTCCACGAGCAGTACTTC.

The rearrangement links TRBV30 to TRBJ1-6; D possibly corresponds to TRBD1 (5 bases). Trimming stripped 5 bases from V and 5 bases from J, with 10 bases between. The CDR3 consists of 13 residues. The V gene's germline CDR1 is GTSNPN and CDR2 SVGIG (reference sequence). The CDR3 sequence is CAWASGDNSPLHF. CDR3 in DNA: TGTGCCTGGGCCTCGGGGGATAATTCACCCCTCCACTTT.

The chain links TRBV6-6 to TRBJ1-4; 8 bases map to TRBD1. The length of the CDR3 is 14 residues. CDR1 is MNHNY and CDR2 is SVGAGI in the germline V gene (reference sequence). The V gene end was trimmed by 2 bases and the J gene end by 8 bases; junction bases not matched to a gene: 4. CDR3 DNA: TGTGCCAGCAGTTACCAGGGGGCGAAGGAAAAACTGTTTTTT. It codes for CASSYQGAKEKLFF.

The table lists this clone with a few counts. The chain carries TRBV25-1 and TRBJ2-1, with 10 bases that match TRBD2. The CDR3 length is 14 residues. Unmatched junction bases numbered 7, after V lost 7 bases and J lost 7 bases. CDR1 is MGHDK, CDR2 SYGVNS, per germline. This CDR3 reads CASTRTSGRNEQFF. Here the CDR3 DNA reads TGTGCCAGCACTCGGACTAGCGGTAGGAATGAGCAGTTCTTC.

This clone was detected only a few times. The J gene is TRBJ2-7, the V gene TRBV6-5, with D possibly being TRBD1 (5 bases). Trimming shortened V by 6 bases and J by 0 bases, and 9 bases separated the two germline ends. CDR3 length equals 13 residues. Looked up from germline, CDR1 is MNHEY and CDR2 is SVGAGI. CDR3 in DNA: TGTGCCAGCAGGCCAGGGCCCTCCTACGAGCAGTACTTC. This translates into CASRPGPSYEQYF.

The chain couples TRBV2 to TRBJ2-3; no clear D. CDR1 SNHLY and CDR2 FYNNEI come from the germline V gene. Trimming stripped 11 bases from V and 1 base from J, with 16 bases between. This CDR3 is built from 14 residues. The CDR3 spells CAARDSLGTDTQYF. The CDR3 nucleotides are TGTGCCGCCCGAGATAGTTTGGGCACAGATACGCAGTATTTT.

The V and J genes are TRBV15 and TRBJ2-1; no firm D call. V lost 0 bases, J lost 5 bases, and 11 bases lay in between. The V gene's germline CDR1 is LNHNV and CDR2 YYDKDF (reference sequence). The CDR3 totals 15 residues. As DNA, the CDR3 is TGTGCCACCAGCAGAGAGCGGCTCCTAAACAATGAGCAGTTCTTC. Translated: CATSRERLLNNEQFF. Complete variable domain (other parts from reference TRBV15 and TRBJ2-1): DAMVIQNPRYQVTQFGKPVTLSCSQTLNHNVMYWYQQKSSQAPKLLFHYYDKDFNNEADTPDNFQSRRPNTSFCFLDIRSPGLGDTAMYLCATSRERLLNNEQFFGPGTRLTVL.

The CDR3: CSGGNTEAFF. The CDR3 DNA reads TGCAGCGGAGGGAACACTGAAGCTTTCTTT. This chain uses TRBV29-1 with TRBJ1-1; the D is unclear. The CDR3 covers 10 residues. Trimming left V 7 bases short and J 1 base short, with 4 bases between. Germline V gene sequence: CDR1 SQVTM, CDR2 ANQGSEA.

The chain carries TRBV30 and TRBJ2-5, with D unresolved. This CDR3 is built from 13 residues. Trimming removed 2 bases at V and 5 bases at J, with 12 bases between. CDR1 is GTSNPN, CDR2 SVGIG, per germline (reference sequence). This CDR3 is CAWSSEILETQYF. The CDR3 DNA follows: TGTGCCTGGAGTTCGGAGATTCTGGAGACCCAGTACTTC. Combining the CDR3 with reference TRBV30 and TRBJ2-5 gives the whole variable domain SQTIHQWPATLVQPVGSPLSLECTVEGTSNPNLYWYRQAAGRGLQLLFYSVGIGQISSEVPQNLSASRPQDRQFILSSKKLLLSDSGFYLCAWSSEILETQYFGPGTRLLVL.

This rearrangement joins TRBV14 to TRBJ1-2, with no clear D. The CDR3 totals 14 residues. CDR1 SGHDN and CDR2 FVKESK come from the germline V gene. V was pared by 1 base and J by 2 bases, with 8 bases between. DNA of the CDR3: TGTGCCAGCAGCCAAGTCGGGGAGAACTATGGCTACACCTTC. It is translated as CASSQVGENYGYTF.

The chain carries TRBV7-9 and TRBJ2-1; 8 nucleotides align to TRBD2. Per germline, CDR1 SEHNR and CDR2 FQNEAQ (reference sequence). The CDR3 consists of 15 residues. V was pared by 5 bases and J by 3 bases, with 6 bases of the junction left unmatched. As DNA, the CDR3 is TGTGCCAGCAGCCCAACTAGCGGAGGCTACAATGAGCAGTTCTTC. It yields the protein CASSPTSGGYNEQFF. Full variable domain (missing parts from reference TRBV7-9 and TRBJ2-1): DTGVSQNPRHKITKRGQNVTFRCDPISEHNRLYWYRQTLGQGPEFLTYFQNEAQLEKSRLLSDRFSAERPKGSFSTLEIQRTEQGDSAMYLCASSPTSGGYNEQFFGPGTRLTVL.

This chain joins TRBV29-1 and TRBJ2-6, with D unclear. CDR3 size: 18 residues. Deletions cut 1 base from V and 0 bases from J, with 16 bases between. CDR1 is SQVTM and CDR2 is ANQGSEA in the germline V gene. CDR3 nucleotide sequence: TGCAGCGTTGAAGGGCCAACGCCTGTGGGCTCTGGGGCCAACGTCCTGACTTTC. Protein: CSVEGPTPVGSGANVLTF.

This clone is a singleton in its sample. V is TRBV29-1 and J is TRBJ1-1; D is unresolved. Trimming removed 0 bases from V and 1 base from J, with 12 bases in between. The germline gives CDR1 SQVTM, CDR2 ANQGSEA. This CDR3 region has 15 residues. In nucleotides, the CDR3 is TGCAGCGTTGAAGATCGCCAGCAACCGAACACTGAAGCTTTCTTT. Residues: CSVEDRQQPNTEAFF.

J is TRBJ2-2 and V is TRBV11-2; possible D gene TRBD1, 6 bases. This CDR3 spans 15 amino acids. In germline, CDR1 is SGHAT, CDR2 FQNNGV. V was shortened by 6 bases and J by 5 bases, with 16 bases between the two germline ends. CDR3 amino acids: CASRKGPRGTGELFF. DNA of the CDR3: TGTGCCAGCAGAAAAGGGCCCAGGGGAACCGGGGAGCTGTTTTTT.

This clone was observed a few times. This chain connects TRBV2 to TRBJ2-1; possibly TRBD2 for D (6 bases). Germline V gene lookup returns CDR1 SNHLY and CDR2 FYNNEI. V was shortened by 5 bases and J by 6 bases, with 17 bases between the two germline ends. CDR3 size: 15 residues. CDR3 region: CASSSGLSATNEQFF. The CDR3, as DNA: TGTGCCAGCAGTTCGGGACTCTCCGCTACCAATGAGCAGTTCTTC. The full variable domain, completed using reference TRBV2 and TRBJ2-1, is EPEVTQTPSHQVTQMGQEVILRCVPISNHLYFYWYRQILGQKVEFLVSFYNNEISEKSEIFDDQFSVERPDGSNFTLKIRSTKLEDSAMYFCASSSGLSATNEQFFGPGTRLTVL.

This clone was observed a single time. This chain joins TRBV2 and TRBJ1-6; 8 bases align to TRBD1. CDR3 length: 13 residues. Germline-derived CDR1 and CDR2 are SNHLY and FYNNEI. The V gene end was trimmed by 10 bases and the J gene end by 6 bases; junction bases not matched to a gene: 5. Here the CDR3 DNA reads TGTGCCATTCAAGACAGGGGTAATTCACCCCTCCACTTT. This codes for CAIQDRGNSPLHF.

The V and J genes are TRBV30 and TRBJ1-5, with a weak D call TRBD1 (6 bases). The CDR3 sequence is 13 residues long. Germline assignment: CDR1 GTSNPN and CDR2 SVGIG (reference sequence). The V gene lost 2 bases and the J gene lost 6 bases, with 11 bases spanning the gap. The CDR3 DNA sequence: TGTGCCTGGAGTTTGGGGGCATCTCAGCCCCAGCATTTT. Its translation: CAWSLGASQPQHF. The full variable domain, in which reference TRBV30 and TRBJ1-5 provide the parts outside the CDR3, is SQTIHQWPATLVQPVGSPLSLECTVEGTSNPNLYWYRQAAGRGLQLLFYSVGIGQISSEVPQNLSASRPQDRQFILSSKKLLLSDSGFYLCAWSLGASQPQHFGDGTRLSIL.